This T cell receptor beta chain is from a study of shared clonotypes between healthy human individuals. As for the study in general: Each donor's CD8 memory used one plate, CD8 naive two, each CD4 subset three.

The CDR3 contains 13 residues. The germline CDR1 and CDR2 sequences are KGHSH and LQKENI. Deletions cut 5 bases from V and 0 bases from J, with 7 bases between. This table comes from immunoSEQ multiplex PCR, and its TCRdb copy is limited to in-frame clones, with some not included. The repertoire holds about a million clones, with roughly 80% as singletons. Sequencing used memory CD4+ T cells from PBMCs. Described subset: CD45RA-negative fraction. The chain couples TRBV18 to TRBJ1-1; unclear D gene. The receptor was derived from a man aged 18 to 35 in good health. Some clones in this sample may be carry-over from other donors' samples. This CDR3 is CASSSDMNTEAFF. CDR3 bases: TGTGCCAGCTCATCCGACATGAACACTGAAGCTTTCTTT.